One sample yielded the 7 T cell receptor beta chains listed below, sequenced in a study of early T cells in non-severe SARS-CoV-2 infection (dated by TCRdb to about 2021). The protocol used for the library was 5' RACE. TCRdb lists the instrument as NextSeq 500. TCRdb reprocessing: public reads trimmed at Q25 with fastp, clones called with MiXCR, in-frame beta chains kept. Identical CDR3 protein sequences are pooled into one entry, listed with their most common genes and DNA. For this sample there are about 66,000 distinct CDR3 sequences; under 15% appear just once. Of the sample, 8% to 10% is held by the ten largest clones. The sequencing input was whole blood. The receptors come from an adult who was a healthcare worker with PCR-confirmed SARS-CoV-2 infection or an uninfected control (not recorded which).

This clonotype was recorded at least ten times. V gene TRBV6-6 combines with J gene TRBJ1-4, with 9 nucleotides matching TRBD1. Germline-derived CDR1 and CDR2 are MNHNY and SVGAGI (reference sequence). The CDR3 runs to 17 residues. V dropped 0 bases and J dropped 5; count of bases not matched to a gene: 7. The CDR3 loop is CASSYSIGTGWNEKLFF. The CDR3 nucleotides are TGTGCCAGCAGTTACTCAATTGGGACAGGGTGGAATGAAAAACTGTTTTTT.

In this sample, this clonotype turned up many times. The chain carries TRBV27 and TRBJ1-2; D not resolved. This CDR3 is built from 12 residues. The germline V and J ends were trimmed by 5 bases and 6 bases, with 10 bases remaining between them. The germline gives CDR1 MNHEY, CDR2 SMNVEV (reference sequence). The CDR3: CASSKGMNGYTF. The CDR3 DNA reads as TGTGCCAGCAGTAAGGGTATGAATGGCTACACCTTC.

The chain uses TRBV11-2 and TRBJ2-7; possible D gene TRBD1, 5 bases. The CDR3 runs 15 residues. Between the trimmed V and J ends, which lost 0 bases and 3 bases, there was a span of 12 bases. CDR1 and CDR2 (germline): SGHAT, FQNNGV. CDR3 DNA: TGTGCCAGCAGCTTAGAGCTGGACACCGGCTACGAGCAGTACTTC. Amino acids: CASSLELDTGYEQYF.

The gene calls are TRBV14 and TRBJ2-7, with unresolved D. The CDR3 contains 13 residues. CDR1 and CDR2 from the germline V gene are SGHDN and FVKESK. Trimming removed 4 bases at V and 3 bases at J, with 10 bases between. The CDR3 region is CASSRGFVYEQYF. The CDR3 nucleotides read TGTGCCAGCAGCCGAGGATTTGTCTACGAGCAGTACTTC.

This rearrangement joins TRBV7-3 to TRBJ2-7, with D tentatively TRBD1 or TRBD2 (5 bases each). V was pared by 3 bases and J by 5 bases, with 11 bases between. CDR1 and CDR2 (germline): SGHTA, FQGTGA. CDR3 length equals 13 residues. The CDR3 spells CASSLGDSHEQYF. In DNA, the CDR3 is TGTGCCAGCAGCTTGGGGGATTCCCACGAGCAGTACTTC.

This clonotype was counted only a few times. This chain links TRBV7-6 with TRBJ2-1, with TRBD2 matching 13 bases. V trimming: 5 bases; J trimming: 6 bases; junction bases outside the gene matches: 7. The CDR3 has 16 residues. Looked up from germline, CDR1 is SGHVS and CDR2 is FNYEAQ. CDR3 DNA: TGTGCCAGCAGCCCCCGCCGGACTAGCGGGAGCAATGAGCAGTTCTTC. This gives the protein CASSPRRTSGSNEQFF.

This chain joins TRBV5-4 and TRBJ2-7; TRBD2 might be the D (6 bases). Trimming took 1 base from V and 6 from J, leaving 11 bases between them. From germline, CDR1 is SGHNT and CDR2 YYREEE (reference sequence). The CDR3 sequence is 13 residues long. The CDR3 DNA reads as TGTGCCAGCAGCTTGTGGGCTAGCGCCGAGCAGTACTTC. It is translated as CASSLWASAEQYF.